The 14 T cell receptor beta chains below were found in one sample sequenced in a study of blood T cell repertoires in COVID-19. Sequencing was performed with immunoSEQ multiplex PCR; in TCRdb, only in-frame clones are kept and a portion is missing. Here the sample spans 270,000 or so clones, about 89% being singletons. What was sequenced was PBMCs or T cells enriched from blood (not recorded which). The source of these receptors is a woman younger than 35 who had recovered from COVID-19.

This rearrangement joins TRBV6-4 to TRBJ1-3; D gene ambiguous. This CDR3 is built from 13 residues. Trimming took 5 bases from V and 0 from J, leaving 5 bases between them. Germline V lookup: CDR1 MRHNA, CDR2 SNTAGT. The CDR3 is CASSYISGNTIYF. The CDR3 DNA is TGTGCCAGCAGTTATATCTCTGGAAACACCATATATTTT.

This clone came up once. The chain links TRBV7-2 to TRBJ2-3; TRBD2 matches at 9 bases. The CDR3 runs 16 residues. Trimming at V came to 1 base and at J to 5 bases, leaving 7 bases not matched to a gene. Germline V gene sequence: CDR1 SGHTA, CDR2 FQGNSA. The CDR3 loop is CASSLVAGAVLDTQYF. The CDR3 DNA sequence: TGTGCCAGCAGCTTAGTAGCGGGAGCTGTACTAGATACGCAGTATTTT.

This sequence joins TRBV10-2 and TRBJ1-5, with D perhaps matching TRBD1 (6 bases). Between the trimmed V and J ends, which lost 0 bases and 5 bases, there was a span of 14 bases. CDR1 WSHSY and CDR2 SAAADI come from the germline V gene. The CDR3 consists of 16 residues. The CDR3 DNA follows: TGCGCCAGCAGTGAGTCACCTACAGGGCTGGATCAGCCCCAGCATTTT. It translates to CASSESPTGLDQPQHF.

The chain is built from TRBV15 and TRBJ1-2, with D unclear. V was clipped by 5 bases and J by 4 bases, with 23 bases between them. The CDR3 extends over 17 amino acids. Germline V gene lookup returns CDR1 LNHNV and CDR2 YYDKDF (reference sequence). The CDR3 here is CATSSSPPLGAAYGYTF. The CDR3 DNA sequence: TGTGCCACCAGCTCCAGCCCTCCCCTAGGCGCGGCCTATGGCTACACCTTC.

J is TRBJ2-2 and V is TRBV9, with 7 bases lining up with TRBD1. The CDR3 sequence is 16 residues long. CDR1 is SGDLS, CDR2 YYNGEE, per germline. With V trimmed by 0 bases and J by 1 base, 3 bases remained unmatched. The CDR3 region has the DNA TGTGCCAGCAGCGTAGGACAGGGTAGGAACACCGGGGAGCTGTTTTTT. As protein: CASSVGQGRNTGELFF.

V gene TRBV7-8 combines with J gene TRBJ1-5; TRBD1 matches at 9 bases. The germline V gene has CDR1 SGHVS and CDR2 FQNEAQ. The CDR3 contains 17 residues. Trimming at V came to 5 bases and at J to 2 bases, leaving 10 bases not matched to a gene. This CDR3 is CASSHRDRGIGNQPQHF. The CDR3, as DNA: TGTGCCAGCAGCCACCGAGACAGGGGGATTGGCAATCAGCCCCAGCATTTT.

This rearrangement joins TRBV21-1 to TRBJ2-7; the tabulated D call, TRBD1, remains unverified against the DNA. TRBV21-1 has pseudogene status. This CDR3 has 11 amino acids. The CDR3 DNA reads TGTGCCATCCTGACAGGGTGCGAGCAGTACTTC. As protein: CAILTGCEQYF.

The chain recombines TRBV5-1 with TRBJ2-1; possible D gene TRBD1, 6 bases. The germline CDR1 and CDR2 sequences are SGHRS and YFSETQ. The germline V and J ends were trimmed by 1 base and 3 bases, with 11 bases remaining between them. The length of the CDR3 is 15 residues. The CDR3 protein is CASSLQWGRYNEQFF. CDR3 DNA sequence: TGCGCCAGCAGCTTGCAATGGGGGCGCTACAATGAGCAGTTCTTC. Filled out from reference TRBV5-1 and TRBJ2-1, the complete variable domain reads KAGVTQTPRYLIKTRGQQVTLSCSPISGHRSVSWYQQTPGQGLQFLFEYFSETQRNKGNFPGRFSGRQFSNSRSEMNVSTLELGDSALYLCASSLQWGRYNEQFFGPGTRLTVL.

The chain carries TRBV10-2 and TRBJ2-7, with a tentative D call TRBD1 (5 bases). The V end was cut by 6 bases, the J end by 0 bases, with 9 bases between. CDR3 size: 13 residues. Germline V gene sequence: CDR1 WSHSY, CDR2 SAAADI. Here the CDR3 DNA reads TGCGCCAGCAGCGCAGACAGCTCCTACGAGCAGTACTTC. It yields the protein CASSADSSYEQYF.

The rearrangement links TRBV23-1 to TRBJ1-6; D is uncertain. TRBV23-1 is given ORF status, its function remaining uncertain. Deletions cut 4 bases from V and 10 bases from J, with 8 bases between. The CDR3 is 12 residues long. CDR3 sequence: CASSPRHSPLHF. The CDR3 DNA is TGCGCCAGCAGTCCAAGACACTCACCCCTCCACTTT.

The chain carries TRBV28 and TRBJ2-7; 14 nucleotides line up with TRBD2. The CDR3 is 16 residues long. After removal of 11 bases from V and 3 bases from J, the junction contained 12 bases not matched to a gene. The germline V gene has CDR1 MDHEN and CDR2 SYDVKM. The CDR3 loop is CAGGQMGLAGVYEQYF. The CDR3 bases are TGTGCCGGGGGACAGATGGGACTAGCGGGAGTCTACGAGCAGTACTTC. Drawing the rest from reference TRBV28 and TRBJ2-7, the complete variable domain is DVKVTQSSRYLVKRTGEKVFLECVQDMDHENMFWYRQDPGLGLRLIYFSYDVKMKEKGDIPEGYSVSREKKERFSLILESASTNQTSMYLCAGGQMGLAGVYEQYFGPGTRLTVT.

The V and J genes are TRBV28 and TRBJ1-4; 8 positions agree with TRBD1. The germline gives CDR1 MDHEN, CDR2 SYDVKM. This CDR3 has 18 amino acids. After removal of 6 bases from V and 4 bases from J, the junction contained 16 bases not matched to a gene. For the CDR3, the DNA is TGTGCCAGCAGAAAAGACAGGGGTTGGGGCACAAATAATGAAAAACTGTTTTTT. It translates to CASRKDRGWGTNNEKLFF.

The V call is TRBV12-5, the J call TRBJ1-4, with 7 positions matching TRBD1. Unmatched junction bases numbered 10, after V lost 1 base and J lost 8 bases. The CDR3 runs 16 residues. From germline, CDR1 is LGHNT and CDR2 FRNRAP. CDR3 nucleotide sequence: TGTGCTAGTGGTTTGGCCCAGGGGGGTAGCGGCGAAAAACTGTTTTTT. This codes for CASGLAQGGSGEKLFF.

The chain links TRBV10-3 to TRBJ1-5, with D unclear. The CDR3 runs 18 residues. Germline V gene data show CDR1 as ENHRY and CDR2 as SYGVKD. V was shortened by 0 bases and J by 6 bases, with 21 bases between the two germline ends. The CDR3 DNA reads TGTGCCATCAGTGAGTCTGTAATGTCCCGGGGAGGAATTCAGCCCCAGCATTTT. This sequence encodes CAISESVMSRGGIQPQHF.